The entry below gives a single TCR beta chain sequence along with its context. This entry belongs to a study of identical twins. Germline CDR1 is SGDLS and CDR2 is YYNGEE. The length of the CDR3 is 13 residues. V was clipped by 0 bases and J by 6 bases, with 9 bases between them. A universal primer binding site was introduced by template switching. The final cDNA contained unique molecular identifiers. In TCRdb, the 5' RACE reads were re-called with MiXCR into one record per CDR3 protein. The sample holds 230,000 or so distinct CDR3 sequences, about 8% seen once. This sample was also put to use in a study of yellow fever vaccine responses in identical twins. That paper states: Each twin's T cell response to the vaccine was reported to look partly convergent and partly personalized.

The sequenced material came from CD8+ T cells sorted from blood. The J gene is TRBJ2-5, the V gene TRBV9, with no clear D. The receptor was isolated from a young woman in good health. The CDR3 DNA reads TGTGCCAGCAGCGTAGGTGACGGGCAGACCCAGTACTTC. Translation: CASSVGDGQTQYF.